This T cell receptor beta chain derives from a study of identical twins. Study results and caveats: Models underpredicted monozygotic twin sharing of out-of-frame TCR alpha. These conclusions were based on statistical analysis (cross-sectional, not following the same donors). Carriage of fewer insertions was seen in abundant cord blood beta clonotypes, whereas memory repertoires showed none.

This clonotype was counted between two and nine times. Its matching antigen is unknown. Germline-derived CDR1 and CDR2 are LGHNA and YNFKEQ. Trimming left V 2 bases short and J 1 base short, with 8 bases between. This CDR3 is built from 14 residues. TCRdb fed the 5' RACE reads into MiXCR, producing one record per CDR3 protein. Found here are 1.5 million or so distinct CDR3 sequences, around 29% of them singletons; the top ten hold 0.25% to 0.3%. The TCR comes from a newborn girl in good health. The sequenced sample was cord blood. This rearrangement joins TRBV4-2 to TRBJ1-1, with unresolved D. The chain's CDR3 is CASSQSPGNTEAFF. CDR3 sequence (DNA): TGTGCCAGCAGCCAATCGCCAGGGAACACTGAAGCTTTCTTT.